This TCR beta chain stems from a study of blood T cell repertoires in COVID-19. Study processing details: Nucleated cell number was recorded as an estimate derived from reference gene primer amplification. Some clones are missing from TCRdb's copy, which holds only in-frame ones; the method was immunoSEQ multiplex PCR. V, J and clone size derive from that table, while D and trimming were established from the DNA sequence. In the table there are tens of thousands of clones, 88% of which are singletons. Germline assignment: CDR1 SNHLY and CDR2 FYNNEI. V gave up 6 bases and J gave up 1 base; unmatched junction bases: 5. The CDR3 spans 15 residues. Followed over time, Seattle patients had been enrolled while infection was active.

This sequence was found in a woman aged 60-70 years with COVID-19, enrolled during active disease. The genes are TRBV2 and TRBJ2-3; the match to TRBD2 covers 9 bases. The sequenced material came from peripheral blood. CDR3 region: CASRGAGGGTDTQYF. The CDR3 coding sequence is TGTGCCAGCAGGGGAGCGGGAGGTGGCACAGATACGCAGTATTTT.